This T cell receptor (beta chain) was retrieved from a study of OX40 agonist ivuxolimab in advanced cancers. For the study at large: At about 81% male, the cohort had a mean age of approximately 60 years, ranging from 23 to 79. People who had prior anti-PD-1, anti-PD-L1 or anti-CTLA-4 therapy could take part, and about 37% had some.

Assay: immunoSEQ multiplex PCR; the TCRdb copy retains only in-frame clones and omits some. This table has 30,000 to 45,000 clones, around four fifths appearing once. Of note for this clone: Its antigen is still unknown.

General study results and limits: At doses 0.1 to 3.0 mg/kg, CD4+ and CD8+ clones expanded.

After removal of 2 bases from V and 4 bases from J, the junction contained 3 bases not matched to a gene. The germline V gene encodes CDR1 MNHNS and CDR2 SASEGT. The length of the CDR3 is 14 residues. The clonotype comes from an adult with an advanced solid tumor such as melanoma, head and neck, liver or kidney cancer. The sequencing used CD4+ or CD8+ T cells sorted from blood, collected in a trial of the OX40 agonist ivuxolimab. The V and J genes are TRBV6-1 and TRBJ1-1, with 8 bases that match TRBD1. CDR3 in DNA: TGTGCCAGCAGTGAACAGGGGGCGCGCACTGAAGCTTTCTTT. The encoded protein is CASSEQGARTEAFF.